This note documents a single TCR beta chain sequence. No antigen is known for it. The data were taken from a study of cytomegalovirus exposure and HLA in healthy donors. Broader study findings: A later analysis revealed that TCR association rates differed between HLA loci, peaking at DRB1 and bottoming out at HLA-C.

13 Jbeta primers and 60 Vbeta primers were used for the PCR. Sequenced by immunoSEQ multiplex PCR; TCRdb stores in-frame clones only, minus some. The sample lists some 110,000 clones; 9% to 10% were seen once. CDR1 and CDR2 (germline): MNHNY, SVGAGI (reference sequence). Unmatched junction bases numbered 11, after V lost 6 bases and J lost 7 bases. The CDR3 sequence is 15 residues long. V is TRBV6-6 and J is TRBJ1-5; 8 bases match TRBD1. What was sequenced was PBMCs. The receptor comes from a man aged 25 to 45 in good health and CMV-seronegative. CDR3 in amino acids: CASRLTTGGEQPQHF. DNA of the CDR3: TGTGCCAGCAGGTTGACAACAGGGGGAGAACAGCCCCAGCATTTT.